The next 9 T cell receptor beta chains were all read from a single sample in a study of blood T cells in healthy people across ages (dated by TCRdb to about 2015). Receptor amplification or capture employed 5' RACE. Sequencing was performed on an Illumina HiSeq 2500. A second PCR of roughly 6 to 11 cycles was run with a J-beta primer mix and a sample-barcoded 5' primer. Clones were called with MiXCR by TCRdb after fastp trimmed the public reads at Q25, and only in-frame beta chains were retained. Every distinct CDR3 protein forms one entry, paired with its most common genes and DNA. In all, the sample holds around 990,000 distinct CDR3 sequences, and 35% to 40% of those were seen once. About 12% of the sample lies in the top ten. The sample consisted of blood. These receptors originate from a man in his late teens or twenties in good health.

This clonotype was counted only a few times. The chain's CDR3 is CASSQVQDRGAKNIQYF. DNA of the CDR3: TGCGCCAGCAGCCAAGTCCAGGACAGGGGCGCCAAAAACATTCAGTACTTC. The gene calls are TRBV4-1 and TRBJ2-4; TRBD1 agrees at 9 bases. The V and J ends lost 1 base and 1 base, in that order; junction bases with no gene match: 5. This CDR3 has 17 residues. Germline V lookup: CDR1 MGHRA, CDR2 YSYEKL.

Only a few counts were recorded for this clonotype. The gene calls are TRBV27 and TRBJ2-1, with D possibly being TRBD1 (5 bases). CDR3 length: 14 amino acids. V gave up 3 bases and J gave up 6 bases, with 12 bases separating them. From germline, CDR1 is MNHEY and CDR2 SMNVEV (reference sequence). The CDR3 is CASSFWGSGNEQFF. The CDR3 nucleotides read TGTGCCAGCAGTTTTTGGGGCTCGGGCAATGAGCAGTTCTTC.

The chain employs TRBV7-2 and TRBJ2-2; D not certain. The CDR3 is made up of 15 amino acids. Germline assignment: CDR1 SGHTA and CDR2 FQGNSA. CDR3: CVGDERTRNTGELFF. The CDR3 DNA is TGTGTCGGTGACGAGAGGACGAGGAACACCGGGGAGCTGTTTTTT.

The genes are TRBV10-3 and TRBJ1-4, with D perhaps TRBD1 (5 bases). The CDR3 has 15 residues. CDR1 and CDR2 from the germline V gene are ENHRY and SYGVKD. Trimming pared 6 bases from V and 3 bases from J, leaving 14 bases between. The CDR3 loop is CAIRAAVGPNEKLFF. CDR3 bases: TGTGCCATCAGGGCCGCCGTGGGACCTAATGAAAAACTGTTTTTT.

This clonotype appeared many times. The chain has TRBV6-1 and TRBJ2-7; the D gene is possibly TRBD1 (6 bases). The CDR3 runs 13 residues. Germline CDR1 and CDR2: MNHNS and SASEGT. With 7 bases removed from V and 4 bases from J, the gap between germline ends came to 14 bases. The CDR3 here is CASNLGTPYEQYF. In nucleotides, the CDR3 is TGTGCCAGCAACCTCGGGACACCTTACGAGCAGTACTTC.

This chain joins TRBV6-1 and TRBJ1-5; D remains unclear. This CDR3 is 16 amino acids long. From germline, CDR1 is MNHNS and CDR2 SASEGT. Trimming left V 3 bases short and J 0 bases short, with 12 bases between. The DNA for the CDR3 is TGTGCCAGCAGTGAGAATTCGTTGGCTAGCAATCAGCCCCAGCATTTT. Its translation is CASSENSLASNQPQHF.

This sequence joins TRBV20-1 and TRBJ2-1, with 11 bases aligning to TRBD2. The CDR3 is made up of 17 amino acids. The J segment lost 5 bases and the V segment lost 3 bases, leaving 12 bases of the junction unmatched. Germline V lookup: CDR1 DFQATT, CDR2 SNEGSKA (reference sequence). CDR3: CSARGSPSGGSHNEQFF. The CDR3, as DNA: TGCAGTGCTAGGGGAAGTCCTAGCGGGGGGTCCCACAATGAGCAGTTCTTC.

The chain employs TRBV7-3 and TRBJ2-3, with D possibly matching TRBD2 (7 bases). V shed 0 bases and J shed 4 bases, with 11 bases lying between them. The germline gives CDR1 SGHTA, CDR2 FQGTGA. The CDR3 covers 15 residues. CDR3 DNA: TGTGCCAGCAGCTTAACCGCGGGGGCGTCAGATACGCAGTATTTT. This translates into CASSLTAGASDTQYF.

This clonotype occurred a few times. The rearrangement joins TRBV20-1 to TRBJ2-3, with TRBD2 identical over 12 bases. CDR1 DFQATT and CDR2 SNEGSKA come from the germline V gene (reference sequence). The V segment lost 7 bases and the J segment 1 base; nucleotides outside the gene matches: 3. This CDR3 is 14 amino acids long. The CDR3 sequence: CSERLAGGTDTQYF. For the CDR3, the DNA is TGCAGTGAAAGACTAGCGGGGGGCACAGATACGCAGTATTTT.